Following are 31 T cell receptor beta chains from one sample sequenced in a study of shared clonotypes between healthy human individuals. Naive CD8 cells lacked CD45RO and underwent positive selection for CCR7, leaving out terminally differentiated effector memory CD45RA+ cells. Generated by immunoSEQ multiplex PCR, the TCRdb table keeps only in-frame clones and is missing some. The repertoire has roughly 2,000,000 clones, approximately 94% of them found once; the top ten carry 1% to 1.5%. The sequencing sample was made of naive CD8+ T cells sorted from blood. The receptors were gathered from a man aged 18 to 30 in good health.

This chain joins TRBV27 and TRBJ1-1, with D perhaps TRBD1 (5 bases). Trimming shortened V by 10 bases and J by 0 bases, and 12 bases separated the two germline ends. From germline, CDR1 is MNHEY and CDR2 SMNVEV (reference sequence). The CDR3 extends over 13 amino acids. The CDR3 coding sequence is TGTGCCATCGTTTTGACAGTGAACACTGAAGCTTTCTTT. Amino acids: CAIVLTVNTEAFF.

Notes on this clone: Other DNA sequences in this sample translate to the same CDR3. CDR3 nucleotide sequence: TGTGCCAGCAGCGTAGTCTCCACAGGGGAGCTGTTTTTT. As protein: CASSVVSTGELFF. V usage is TRBV9 and J usage is TRBJ2-2, with no clear D. V lost 0 bases and J 8 bases, leaving 8 bases between the germline ends. The CDR3 length is 13 residues. Germline lookup yields CDR1 SGDLS and CDR2 YYNGEE.

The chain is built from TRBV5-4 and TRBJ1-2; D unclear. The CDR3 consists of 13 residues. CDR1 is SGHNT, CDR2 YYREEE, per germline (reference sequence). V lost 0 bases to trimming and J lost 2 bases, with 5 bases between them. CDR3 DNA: TGTGCCAGCAGCTTGGCCGGGAACTATGGCTACACCTTC. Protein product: CASSLAGNYGYTF.

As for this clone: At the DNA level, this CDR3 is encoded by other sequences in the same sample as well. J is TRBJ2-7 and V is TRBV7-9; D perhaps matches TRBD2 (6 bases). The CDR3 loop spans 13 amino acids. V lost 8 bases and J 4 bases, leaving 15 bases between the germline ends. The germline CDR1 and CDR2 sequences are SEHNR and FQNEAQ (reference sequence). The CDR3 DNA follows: TGTGCCAGCTCCGGTGCCGGGAGTTACGAGCAGTACTTC. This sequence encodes CASSGAGSYEQYF.

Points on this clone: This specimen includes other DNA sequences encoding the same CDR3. As DNA, the CDR3 is TGTGCCAGCAGTTTATCTGGAGGAGACGGCTACACCTTC. Protein sequence: CASSLSGGDGYTF. This chain joins TRBV27 and TRBJ1-2; D is unresolved. CDR3 size: 13 residues. Germline loops: CDR1 MNHEY, CDR2 SMNVEV (reference sequence). Trimming took 0 bases from V and 8 from J, leaving 10 bases between them.

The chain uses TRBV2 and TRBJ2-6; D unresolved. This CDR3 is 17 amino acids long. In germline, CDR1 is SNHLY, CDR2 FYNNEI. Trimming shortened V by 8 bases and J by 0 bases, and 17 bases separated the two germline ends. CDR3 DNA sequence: TGTGCCAGCGGTGTTTGGGGAAAAGACTCTGGGGCCAACGTCCTGACTTTC. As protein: CASGVWGKDSGANVLTF.

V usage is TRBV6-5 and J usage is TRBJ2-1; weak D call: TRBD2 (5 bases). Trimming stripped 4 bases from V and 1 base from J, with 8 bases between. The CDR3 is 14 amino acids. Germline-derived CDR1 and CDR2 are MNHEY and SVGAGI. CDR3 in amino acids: CASSFGSSYNEQFF. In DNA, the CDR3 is TGTGCCAGCAGTTTTGGGAGTTCCTACAATGAGCAGTTCTTC.

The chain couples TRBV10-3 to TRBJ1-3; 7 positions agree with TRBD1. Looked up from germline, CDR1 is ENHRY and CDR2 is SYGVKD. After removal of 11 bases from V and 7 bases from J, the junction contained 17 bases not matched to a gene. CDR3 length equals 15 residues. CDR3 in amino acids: CAVTREGQFGNTIYF. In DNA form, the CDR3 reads TGTGCCGTCACCCGAGAGGGACAGTTTGGGAACACCATATATTTT.

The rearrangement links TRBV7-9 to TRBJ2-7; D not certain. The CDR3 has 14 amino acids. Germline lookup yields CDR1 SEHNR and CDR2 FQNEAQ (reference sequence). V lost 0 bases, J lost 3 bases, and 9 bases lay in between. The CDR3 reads CASSLALQDYEQYF. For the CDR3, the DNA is TGTGCCAGCAGCTTAGCGCTTCAGGACTACGAGCAGTACTTC.

In DNA, the CDR3 is TGTGCCAGCAGCTCGGGACTCTCCACCGGGGAGCTGTTTTTT. This encodes CASSSGLSTGELFF. This rearrangement joins TRBV5-6 to TRBJ2-2, with a possible D match to TRBD2 (6 bases). Germline V gene lookup returns CDR1 SGHDT and CDR2 YYEEEE. The V end was cut by 3 bases, the J end by 4 bases, with 10 bases between. There are 14 residues in the CDR3.

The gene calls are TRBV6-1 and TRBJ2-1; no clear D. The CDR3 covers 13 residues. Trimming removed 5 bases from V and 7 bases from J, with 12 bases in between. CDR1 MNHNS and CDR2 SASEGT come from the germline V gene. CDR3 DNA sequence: TGTGCCAGCAGTCATAAAGGAAAAAATGAGCAGTTCTTC. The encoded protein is CASSHKGKNEQFF.

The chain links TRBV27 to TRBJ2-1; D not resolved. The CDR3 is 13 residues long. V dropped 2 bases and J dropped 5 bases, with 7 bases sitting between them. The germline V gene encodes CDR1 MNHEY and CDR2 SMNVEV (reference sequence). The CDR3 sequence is CASSLIGNNEQFF. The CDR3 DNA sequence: TGTGCCAGCAGTTTAATAGGGAACAATGAGCAGTTCTTC.

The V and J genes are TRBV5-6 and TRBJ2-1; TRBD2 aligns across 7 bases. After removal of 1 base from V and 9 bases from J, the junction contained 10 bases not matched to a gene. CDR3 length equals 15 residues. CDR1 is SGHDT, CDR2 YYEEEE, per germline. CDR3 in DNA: TGTGCCAGCAGCTTGCCGGGGGAGGGTTCGATTGAGCAGTTCTTC. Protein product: CASSLPGEGSIEQFF.

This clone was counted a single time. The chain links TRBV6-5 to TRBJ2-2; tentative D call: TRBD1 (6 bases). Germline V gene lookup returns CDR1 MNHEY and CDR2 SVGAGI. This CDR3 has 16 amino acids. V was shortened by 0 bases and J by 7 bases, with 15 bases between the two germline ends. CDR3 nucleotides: TGTGCCAGCAGTTACTCGGCAGGGGAAATTGTCGGGGAGCTGTTTTTT. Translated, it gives CASSYSAGEIVGELFF.

CDR3 nucleotides: TGTGCCAGCTCGGGGAGCAGGGATCCCTCCTACGAGCAGTACTTC. Its protein product is CASSGSRDPSYEQYF. The V gene is TRBV18, the J gene TRBJ2-7, with D perhaps being TRBD1 or TRBD2 (5 bases each). In germline, CDR1 is KGHSH, CDR2 LQKENI. The V end was cut by 6 bases, the J end by 0 bases, with 15 bases between. This CDR3 is 15 amino acids long.

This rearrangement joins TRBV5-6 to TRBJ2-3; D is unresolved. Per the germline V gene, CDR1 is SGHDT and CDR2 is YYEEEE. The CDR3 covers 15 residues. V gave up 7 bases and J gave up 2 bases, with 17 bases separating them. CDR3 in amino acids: CASLSSREPTDTQYF. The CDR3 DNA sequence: TGTGCCAGCCTTTCGAGCAGAGAACCCACAGATACGCAGTATTTT. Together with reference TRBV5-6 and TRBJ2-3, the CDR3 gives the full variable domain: DAGVTQSPTHLIKTRGQQVTLRCSPKSGHDTVSWYQQALGQGPQFIFQYYEEEERQRGNFPDRFSGHQFPNYSSELNVNALLLGDSALYLCASLSSREPTDTQYFGPGTRLTVL.

The CDR3 here is CASSESGYSGRREQYF. The CDR3 bases are TGTGCCAGCAGTGAATCAGGGTACAGCGGGAGGCGCGAGCAGTACTTC. V and J are TRBV6-1 and TRBJ2-7; 9 bases are a match to TRBD2. This CDR3 is 16 amino acids long. Per the germline V gene, CDR1 is MNHNS and CDR2 is SASEGT. The V segment lost 2 bases and the J segment 6 bases; nucleotides outside the gene matches: 11.

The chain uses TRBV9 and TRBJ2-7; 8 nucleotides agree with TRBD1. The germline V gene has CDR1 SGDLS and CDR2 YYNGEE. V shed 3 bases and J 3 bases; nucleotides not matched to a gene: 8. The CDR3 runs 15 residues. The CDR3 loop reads CASSGRQGKVYEQYF. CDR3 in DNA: TGTGCCAGCAGCGGGAGACAGGGGAAGGTCTACGAGCAGTACTTC.

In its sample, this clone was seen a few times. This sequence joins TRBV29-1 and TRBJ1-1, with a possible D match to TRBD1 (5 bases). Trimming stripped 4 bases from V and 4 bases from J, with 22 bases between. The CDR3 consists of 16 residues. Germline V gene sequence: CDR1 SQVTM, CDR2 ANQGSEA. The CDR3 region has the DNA TGCAGCGTTGTTGGGGCCAGGTTCACGTGGGGCACTGAAGCTTTCTTT. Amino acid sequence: CSVVGARFTWGTEAFF.

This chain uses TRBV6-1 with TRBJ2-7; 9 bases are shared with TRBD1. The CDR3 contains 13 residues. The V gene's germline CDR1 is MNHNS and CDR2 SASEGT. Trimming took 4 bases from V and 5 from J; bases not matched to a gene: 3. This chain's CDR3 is CASSATGGHEQYF. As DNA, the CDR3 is TGTGCCAGCAGTGCTACAGGGGGCCACGAGCAGTACTTC.

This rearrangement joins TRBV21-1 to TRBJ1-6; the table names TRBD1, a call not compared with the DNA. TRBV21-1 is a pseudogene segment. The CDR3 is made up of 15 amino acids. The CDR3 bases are TGTGCCAGAACAACAGGGGGTCGCTATAATTCACCCCTCCACTTT. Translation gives CARTTGGRYNSPLHF.

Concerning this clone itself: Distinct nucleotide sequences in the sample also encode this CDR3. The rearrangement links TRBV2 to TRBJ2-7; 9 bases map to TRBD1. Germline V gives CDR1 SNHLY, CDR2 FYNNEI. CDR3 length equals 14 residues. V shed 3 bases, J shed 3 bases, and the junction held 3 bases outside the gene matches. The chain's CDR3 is CASSEGTGFYEQYF. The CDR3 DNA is TGTGCCAGCAGTGAGGGGACAGGGTTCTACGAGCAGTACTTC.

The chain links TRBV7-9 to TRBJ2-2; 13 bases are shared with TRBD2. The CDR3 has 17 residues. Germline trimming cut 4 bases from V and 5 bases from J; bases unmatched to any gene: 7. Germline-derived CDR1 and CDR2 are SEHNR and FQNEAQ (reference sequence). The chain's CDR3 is CASSWDQGLAGTGELFF. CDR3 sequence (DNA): TGTGCCAGCAGCTGGGATCAGGGACTAGCGGGAACCGGGGAGCTGTTTTTT. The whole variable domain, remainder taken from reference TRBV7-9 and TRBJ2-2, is DTGVSQNPRHKITKRGQNVTFRCDPISEHNRLYWYRQTLGQGPEFLTYFQNEAQLEKSRLLSDRFSAERPKGSFSTLEIQRTEQGDSAMYLCASSWDQGLAGTGELFFGEGSRLTVL.

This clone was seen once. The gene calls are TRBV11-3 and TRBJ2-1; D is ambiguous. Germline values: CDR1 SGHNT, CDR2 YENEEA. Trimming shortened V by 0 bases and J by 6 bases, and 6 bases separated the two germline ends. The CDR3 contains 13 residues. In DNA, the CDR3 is TGTGCCAGCAGCTTAGATGTAGGCAATGAGCAGTTCTTC. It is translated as CASSLDVGNEQFF.

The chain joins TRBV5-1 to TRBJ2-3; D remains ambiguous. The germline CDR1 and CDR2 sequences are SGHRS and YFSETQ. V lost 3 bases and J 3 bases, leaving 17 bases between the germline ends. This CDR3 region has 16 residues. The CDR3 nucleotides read TGCGCCAGCAGCTCGCGTAGGGAAATCCTGACAGATACGCAGTATTTT. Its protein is CASSSRREILTDTQYF.

CDR3 DNA: TGCGCCAGCAGCCCTCTTCCCGGGACTAGCGATTACAATGAGCAGTTCTTC. It codes for CASSPLPGTSDYNEQFF. The chain links TRBV4-3 to TRBJ2-1, with 10 nucleotides matching TRBD2. The CDR3 covers 17 residues. Germline assignment: CDR1 LGHNA and CDR2 YSLEER. After removal of 4 bases from V and 4 bases from J, the junction contained 10 bases not matched to a gene.

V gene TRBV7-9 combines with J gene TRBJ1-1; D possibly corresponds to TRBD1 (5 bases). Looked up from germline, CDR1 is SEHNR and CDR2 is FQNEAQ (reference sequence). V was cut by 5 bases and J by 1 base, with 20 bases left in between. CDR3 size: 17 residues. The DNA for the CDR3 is TGTGCCAGCAGCCCGACAGAAACAGCACCTTCGAACACTGAAGCTTTCTTT. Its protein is CASSPTETAPSNTEAFF.

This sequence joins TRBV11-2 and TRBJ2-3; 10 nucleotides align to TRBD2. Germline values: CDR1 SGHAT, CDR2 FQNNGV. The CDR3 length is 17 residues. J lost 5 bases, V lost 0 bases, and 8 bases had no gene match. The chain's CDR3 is CASSLEGLAGEGDTQYF. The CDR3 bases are TGTGCCAGCAGCTTAGAAGGGCTAGCGGGAGAGGGAGATACGCAGTATTTT.

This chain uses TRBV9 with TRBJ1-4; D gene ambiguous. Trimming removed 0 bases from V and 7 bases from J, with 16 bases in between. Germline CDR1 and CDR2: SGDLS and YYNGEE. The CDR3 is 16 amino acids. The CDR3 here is CASSVATAGDGEKLFF. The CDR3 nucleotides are TGTGCCAGCAGCGTAGCTACGGCCGGGGATGGTGAAAAACTGTTTTTT.

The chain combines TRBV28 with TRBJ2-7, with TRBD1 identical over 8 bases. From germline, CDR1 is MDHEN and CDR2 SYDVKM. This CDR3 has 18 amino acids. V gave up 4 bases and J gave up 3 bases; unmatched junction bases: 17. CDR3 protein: CASSSPKNDRGVSYEQYF. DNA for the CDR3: TGTGCCAGCAGTTCCCCTAAGAACGACAGGGGCGTGAGCTACGAGCAGTACTTC.

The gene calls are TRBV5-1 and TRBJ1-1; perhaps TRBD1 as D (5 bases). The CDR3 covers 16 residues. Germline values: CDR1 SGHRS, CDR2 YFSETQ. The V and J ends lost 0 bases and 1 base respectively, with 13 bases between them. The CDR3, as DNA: TGCGCCAGCAGCTTGGCCTCGGAGGGGTGGAACACTGAAGCTTTCTTT. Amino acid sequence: CASSLASEGWNTEAFF.